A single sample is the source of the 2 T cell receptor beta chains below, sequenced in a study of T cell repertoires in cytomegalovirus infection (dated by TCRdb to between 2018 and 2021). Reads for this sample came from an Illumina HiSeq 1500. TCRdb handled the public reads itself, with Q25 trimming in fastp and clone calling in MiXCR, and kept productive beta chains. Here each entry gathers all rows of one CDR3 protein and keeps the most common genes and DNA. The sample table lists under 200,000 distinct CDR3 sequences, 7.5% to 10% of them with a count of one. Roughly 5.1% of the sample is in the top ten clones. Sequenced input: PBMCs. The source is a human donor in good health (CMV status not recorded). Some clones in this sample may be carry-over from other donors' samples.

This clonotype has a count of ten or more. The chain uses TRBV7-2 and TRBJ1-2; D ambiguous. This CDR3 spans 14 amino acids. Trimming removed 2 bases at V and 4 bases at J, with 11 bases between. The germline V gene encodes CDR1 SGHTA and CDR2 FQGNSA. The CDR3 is CASSLTQQAYGYTF. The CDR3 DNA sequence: TGTGCCAGCAGCTTAACACAGCAAGCCTATGGCTACACCTTC.

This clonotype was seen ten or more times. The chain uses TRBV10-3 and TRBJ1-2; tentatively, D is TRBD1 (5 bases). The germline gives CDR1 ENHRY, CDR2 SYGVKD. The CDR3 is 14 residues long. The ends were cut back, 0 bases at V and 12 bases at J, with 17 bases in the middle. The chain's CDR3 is CAISESTRGEEDTF. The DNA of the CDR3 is TGTGCCATCAGTGAGTCGACCCGGGGGGAGGAGGACACCTTC.